The source of this T cell receptor (beta chain) is a study of control samples from healthy donors and cancer patients. The method was immunoSEQ multiplex PCR; TCRdb's version includes in-frame clones alone and lacks a portion of them. The table includes 85,000 to 95,000 clones, roughly 78% detected once. Trimming cost V 0 bases and J 7 bases, with 10 bases left between them. Germline V lookup: CDR1 MGHRA, CDR2 YSYEKL. The CDR3 spans 13 residues. This chain uses TRBV4-1 with TRBJ2-7; D unresolved. This receptor was identified in an older woman in good health. Sequences were obtained from blood. CDR3 sequence reads: CASSQDTLGEQYF. CDR3 sequence (DNA): TGCGCCAGCAGCCAAGATACATTAGGGGAGCAGTACTTC.